This T cell receptor (beta chain) was profiled in a study of T cells in Graves' hyperthyroidism and ophthalmopathy. Study outcomes and limitations: Appearing also in blood were most of the thyroid clonotypes expanded above 0.001. Prediction of ophthalmopathy progression came a median around 6.5 months pre-onset.

Graves' hyperthyroidism was deemed stable absent ophthalmopathy progression within 18 months. Exclusion of a patient resulted from uncontrolled infection, other autoimmune disease, pregnancy or lactation. What was amplified from RNA transcripts were TCR beta CDR3 regions. The HTBI primer set drove a first-round RT-PCR of the TCR CDR3. TCRdb processed the multiplex PCR reads anew with MiXCR; each CDR3 protein has one entry. Of around 500,000 distinct CDR3 sequences in the sample, 14% were seen once. The V and J ends lost 1 base and 14 bases respectively, with 14 bases between them. The CDR3 spans 12 residues. Looked up from germline, CDR1 is LGHDT and CDR2 is YNNKEL (reference sequence). Worth noting for this clonotype: What it binds is not known.

What was sequenced was blood. This clonotype originated in a woman in her late teens or twenties with Graves' hyperthyroidism. The rearrangement links TRBV3-1 to TRBJ1-2; TRBD1 is a possible D gene (5 bases). CDR3 region: CASSQAGGGTTF. In DNA, the CDR3 is TGTGCCAGCAGCCAAGCCGGGGGAGGTACGACCTTC. Drawing the rest from reference TRBV3-1 and TRBJ1-2, the complete variable domain is DTAVSQTPKYLVTQMGNDKSIKCEQNLGHDTMYWYKQDSKKFLKIMFSYNNKELIINETVPNRFSPKSPDKAHLNLHINSLELGDSAVYFCASSQAGGGTTFGSGTRLTVV.